The sequence of this T cell receptor (beta chain) was determined in a study of blood T cells in healthy people across ages. Every sample gave at least 6 micrograms of total RNA when it was extracted. Germline V gene sequence: CDR1 SGHRS, CDR2 YFSETQ. V was shortened by 4 bases and J by 2 bases, with 16 bases between the two germline ends. The CDR3 contains 15 residues. Findings of the study overall: Per million T cells, the diversity of TCR beta decreased roughly linearly as age advanced.

Through a sample-barcoded 5' primer and a J-beta primer mix, a second PCR was run for roughly 7 to 11 cycles. TCRdb fed the 5' RACE reads into MiXCR, producing one record per CDR3 protein. The sample includes under 2 million distinct CDR3 sequences, 30% to 40% of them seen just once. About this clonotype: Its antigen is not known.

The specimen sequenced was blood. The clonotype was recovered from a woman aged 25 to 45 in good health. V usage is TRBV5-1 and J usage is TRBJ2-7; D is perhaps TRBD2 (7 bases). The CDR3 DNA is TGCGCCAGCAGCCCCAAGGAGGGGGGGCCCTACGAGCAGTACTTC. This codes for CASSPKEGGPYEQYF.